This T cell receptor beta chain comes out of a study of patients and donors after allogeneic stem cell transplantation. TCRdb independently ran MiXCR on the RT-PCR reads; one entry per CDR3 protein. In the table there are 150,000 to 200,000 distinct CDR3 sequences, approximately 24% of which are singletons. Germline-derived CDR1 and CDR2 are LNHNV and YYDKDF (reference sequence). The CDR3 covers 13 residues. Trimming pared 0 bases from V and 2 bases from J, leaving 4 bases between. The sequenced material came from blood, either unsorted or a sorted T cell fraction (not recorded which). V gene TRBV15 combines with J gene TRBJ1-2; no firm D call. This sequence originates from a human donor who was either an allogeneic HSCT recipient or a stem cell or donor lymphocyte infusion donor (not recorded which). It is not recorded whose cells these are; they may come from a transplant donor. The chain's CDR3 is CATSRDSNYGYTF. The CDR3 bases are TGTGCCACCAGCAGAGATTCCAACTATGGCTACACCTTC.